Shown below are 29 T cell receptor beta chains from a single sample sequenced in a study of shared clonotypes between healthy human individuals. Sequencing was performed with immunoSEQ multiplex PCR; in TCRdb, only in-frame clones are kept and a portion is missing. This sample has 520,000 or so clones, with approximately 79% found just once. Sequenced sample: PBMCs. All receptors derive from a woman in her 40s in good health. Some clones in this sample may be carry-over from other donors' samples.

V gene TRBV9 combines with J gene TRBJ2-7; 7 positions agree with TRBD1. The CDR3 is 14 amino acids. Germline loops: CDR1 SGDLS, CDR2 YYNGEE. The J segment lost 7 bases and the V segment lost 4 bases, leaving 11 bases of the junction unmatched. CDR3 sequence: CASSPQGGAEEQYF. DNA for the CDR3: TGTGCCAGCAGCCCCCAAGGGGGCGCCGAGGAGCAGTACTTC.

The chain has TRBV14 and TRBJ1-2, with D unclear. CDR3 size: 14 residues. V was clipped by 4 bases and J by 7 bases, with 16 bases between them. Germline V gives CDR1 SGHDN, CDR2 FVKESK. The chain's CDR3 is CASSPRGGLGGYTF. CDR3 nucleotides: TGTGCCAGCAGCCCCCGCGGAGGGTTAGGTGGCTACACCTTC.

The rearrangement links TRBV11-2 to TRBJ1-1; 7 bases are shared with TRBD1. Germline CDR1 reads SGHAT; CDR2 reads FQNNGV. The V and J ends lost 5 bases and 4 bases, in that order; junction bases with no gene match: 7. The CDR3 extends over 14 amino acids. CDR3 DNA sequence: TGTGCCAGCAGCCAACGGGGACAGAGCACTGAAGCTTTCTTT. Amino acid sequence: CASSQRGQSTEAFF.

V and J are TRBV9 and TRBJ1-1, with 12 positions matching TRBD1. The trim removed 0 bases at V and 0 bases at J, leaving 6 bases unmatched. CDR3 size: 18 residues. Germline CDR1 is SGDLS and CDR2 is YYNGEE. The CDR3 nucleotides are TGTGCCAGCAGCGTAGCTGGGACAGGGGGCCGCATGAACACTGAAGCTTTCTTT. This gives the protein CASSVAGTGGRMNTEAFF.

The chain is built from TRBV30 and TRBJ2-5; no clear D gene. The length of the CDR3 is 11 residues. Trimming removed 2 bases from V and 7 bases from J, with 8 bases in between. CDR1 is GTSNPN and CDR2 is SVGIG in the germline V gene (reference sequence). The chain's CDR3 is CAWSTPRTQYF. CDR3 nucleotides: TGTGCCTGGAGTACCCCCCGGACCCAGTACTTC.

The table lists this clone with a few counts. The chain couples TRBV5-6 to TRBJ2-1, with 7 bases aligning to TRBD2. The CDR3 consists of 17 residues. V was clipped by 1 base and J by 4 bases; unmatched bases: 11. Germline assignment: CDR1 SGHDT and CDR2 YYEEEE. The chain's CDR3 is CASSLTGLVGGYNEQFF. CDR3 DNA sequence: TGTGCCAGCAGCTTGACTGGACTAGTTGGTGGGTACAATGAGCAGTTCTTC.

V is TRBV19 and J is TRBJ2-2, with D possibly being TRBD2 (6 bases). V lost 6 bases, J lost 1 base, and 15 bases lay in between. The CDR3 has 16 amino acids. Germline assignment: CDR1 LNHDA and CDR2 SQIVND (reference sequence). The CDR3 region is CASSLGGTRNTGELFF. In DNA, the CDR3 is TGTGCCAGTAGCCTCGGCGGGACTCGGAACACCGGGGAGCTGTTTTTT.

The genes are TRBV6-1 and TRBJ1-5; D perhaps matches TRBD1 (5 bases). With 5 bases removed from V and 0 bases from J, the gap between germline ends came to 11 bases. The CDR3 runs 15 residues. Germline CDR1 MNHNS, CDR2 SASEGT. Here the CDR3 reads CASSRKGSSNQPQHF. The DNA of the CDR3 is TGTGCCAGCAGTAGGAAGGGGAGTAGCAATCAGCCCCAGCATTTT.

The chain recombines TRBV9 with TRBJ2-3; possible D gene TRBD1, 6 bases. Germline CDR1 is SGDLS and CDR2 is YYNGEE. This CDR3 is 15 amino acids long. V lost 3 bases and J lost 3, with 14 bases in between. CDR3 sequence: CASSAGHHKTDTQYF. The CDR3 bases are TGTGCCAGCAGCGCGGGACACCACAAAACAGATACGCAGTATTTT.

A single count supports this clone. The chain uses TRBV7-2 and TRBJ2-7; D is ambiguous. There are 12 residues in the CDR3. Germline-derived CDR1 and CDR2 are SGHTA and FQGNSA. Trimming stripped 3 bases from V and 4 bases from J, with 7 bases between. The CDR3 loop reads CASSFVGYEQYF. The CDR3 DNA is TGTGCCAGCAGCTTCGTAGGTTACGAGCAGTACTTC.

The V and J genes are TRBV6-1 and TRBJ2-1, with D uncertain. V was cut by 4 bases and J by 8 bases, with 12 bases left in between. This CDR3 has 13 amino acids. Germline V CDR1 and CDR2: MNHNS, SASEGT. CDR3 sequence reads: CASSVGWEDEQFF. The DNA of the CDR3 is TGTGCCAGCAGTGTGGGATGGGAAGATGAGCAGTTCTTC.

This clone appeared a few times. The chain employs TRBV5-6 and TRBJ2-7, with 8 bases aligning to TRBD1. With V trimmed by 0 bases and J by 5 bases, 7 bases remained unmatched. The length of the CDR3 is 15 residues. CDR1 is SGHDT and CDR2 is YYEEEE in the germline V gene. Here the CDR3 DNA reads TGTGCCAGCAGCTTGGTGGCAGGGGGCAGGAACGAGCAGTACTTC. Its protein product is CASSLVAGGRNEQYF.

The chain has TRBV6-6 and TRBJ1-5; D is unclear. The CDR3 length is 12 residues. The V gene lost 0 bases and the J gene lost 10 bases, with 7 bases spanning the gap. The germline CDR1 and CDR2 sequences are MNHNY and SVGAGI (reference sequence). CDR3 bases: TGTGCCAGCAGTTACTCTCCGTCACCCCAGCATTTT. This encodes CASSYSPSPQHF.

The chain combines TRBV7-2 with TRBJ2-7; D is uncertain. The CDR3 sequence is 13 residues long. Trimming stripped 7 bases from V and 0 bases from J, with 10 bases between. Germline V gives CDR1 SGHTA, CDR2 FQGNSA. The CDR3 region is CASTQGSSYEQYF. The CDR3 region has the DNA TGTGCCAGCACACAAGGAAGCTCCTACGAGCAGTACTTC.

The chain employs TRBV28 and TRBJ1-5; D gene ambiguous. Germline V lookup: CDR1 MDHEN, CDR2 SYDVKM. Between the trimmed V and J ends, which lost 5 bases and 2 bases, there was a span of 10 bases. This CDR3 is 14 amino acids long. The CDR3 DNA is TGTGCCAGCAGTCCAAGTATTGGCAATCAGCCCCAGCATTTT. Translating gives CASSPSIGNQPQHF.

This sequence joins TRBV4-2 and TRBJ2-1; 7 nucleotides align to TRBD1. The CDR3 runs 17 residues. The germline CDR1 and CDR2 sequences are LGHNA and YNFKEQ. The V segment lost 0 bases and the J segment 4 bases; nucleotides outside the gene matches: 9. CDR3 in DNA: TGTGCCAGCAGCCAAGATTCAGGGGGAGCCCCTTACAATGAGCAGTTCTTC. This codes for CASSQDSGGAPYNEQFF.

V and J are TRBV18 and TRBJ2-5; D unclear. V shed 4 bases and J shed 2 bases, with 8 bases lying between them. This CDR3 region has 13 residues. The germline CDR1 and CDR2 sequences are KGHSH and LQKENI. The CDR3 region is CASSLASQETQYF. The CDR3, as DNA: TGTGCCAGCTCACTCGCCTCTCAAGAGACCCAGTACTTC.

The V call is TRBV20-1, the J call TRBJ2-7; 8 positions match TRBD1. The J segment lost 11 bases and the V segment lost 1 base, leaving 4 bases of the junction unmatched. Germline values: CDR1 DFQATT, CDR2 SNEGSKA (reference sequence). The CDR3 length is 11 residues. CDR3 amino acids: CSARALDREYF. The CDR3 nucleotides read TGCAGTGCTAGAGCTTTGGACAGGGAGTACTTC.

The rearrangement uses TRBV18 and TRBJ2-3; 7 nucleotides align to TRBD1. CDR1 is KGHSH and CDR2 is LQKENI in the germline V gene. The CDR3 has 15 residues. V lost 0 bases to trimming and J lost 14 bases; unmatched junction nucleotides: 14. In DNA, the CDR3 is TGTGCCAGCTCACCACCGGCTTTTTGGACAGGTTTTTTGTATTTT. Translated: CASSPPAFWTGFLYF.

This clone was counted once. This chain connects TRBV5-1 to TRBJ2-7; a weak D match, TRBD2 (5 bases). The CDR3 is 14 residues long. The V gene's germline CDR1 is SGHRS and CDR2 YFSETQ. V shed 4 bases and J shed 0 bases, with 11 bases lying between them. The CDR3 sequence: CASSTLGSSYEQYF. The CDR3 nucleotides are TGCGCCAGCAGCACTCTAGGGAGCTCCTACGAGCAGTACTTC.

The rearrangement links TRBV21-1 to TRBJ2-7; the D call of TRBD2 is as the table states it, not checked on the DNA. TRBV21-1 is noted as a pseudogene. The CDR3 is 14 residues long. Here the CDR3 reads CASTSRDGSYEQYF. CDR3 DNA sequence: TGTGCCAGCACGTCGCGGGACGGATCCTACGAGCAGTACTTC.

V usage is TRBV11-3 and J usage is TRBJ2-1; D remains unclear. The CDR3 spans 13 residues. The germline CDR1 and CDR2 sequences are SGHNT and YENEEA. With 4 bases removed from V and 4 bases from J, the gap between germline ends came to 8 bases. This chain's CDR3 is CASSSDDYNEQFF. The DNA for the CDR3 is TGTGCCAGCAGCTCCGACGATTACAATGAGCAGTTCTTC.

The chain is built from TRBV7-9 and TRBJ2-5; D uncertain. This CDR3 has 18 amino acids. V lost 2 bases to trimming and J lost 5 bases, with 24 bases between them. Looked up from germline, CDR1 is SEHNR and CDR2 is FQNEAQ (reference sequence). The CDR3 bases are TGTGCCAGCAGCTTAATTGACGGAGATAGGGTAGAAGGGGAGACCCAGTACTTC. This translates into CASSLIDGDRVEGETQYF. The full variable domain, rest sourced from reference TRBV7-9 and TRBJ2-5, is DTGVSQNPRHKITKRGQNVTFRCDPISEHNRLYWYRQTLGQGPEFLTYFQNEAQLEKSRLLSDRFSAERPKGSFSTLEIQRTEQGDSAMYLCASSLIDGDRVEGETQYFGPGTRLLVL.

This clone was observed once. This sequence joins TRBV9 and TRBJ2-3, with 10 bases that match TRBD1. CDR1 and CDR2 (germline): SGDLS, YYNGEE. This CDR3 spans 17 amino acids. With V trimmed by 3 bases and J by 6 bases, 13 bases remained unmatched. CDR3 nucleotide sequence: TGTGCCAGCAGCGCTAGGGATACCGGGACAGGGGTGGATACGCAGTATTTT. This codes for CASSARDTGTGVDTQYF.

The J gene is TRBJ2-2, the V gene TRBV19, with D perhaps assigned TRBD1 or TRBD2 (5 bases each). CDR3 size: 17 residues. V dropped 0 bases and J dropped 2 bases, with 13 bases sitting between them. Looked up from germline, CDR1 is LNHDA and CDR2 is SQIVND (reference sequence). DNA of the CDR3: TGTGCCAGTAGTATAGATCACGGGGCTACTAACACCGGGGAGCTGTTTTTT. Its translation is CASSIDHGATNTGELFF.

This clone was found a few times. This rearrangement joins TRBV19 to TRBJ2-7, with 10 positions matching TRBD1. Germline V gene data show CDR1 as LNHDA and CDR2 as SQIVND (reference sequence). The CDR3 extends over 15 amino acids. V shed 5 bases and J 4 bases; nucleotides not matched to a gene: 8. For the CDR3, the DNA is TGTGCCAGTAGTGACCGGGACAGGGGTAGGTACGAGCAGTACTTC. It translates to CASSDRDRGRYEQYF.

The V gene is TRBV27, the J gene TRBJ2-5; D is unclear. Trimming cost V 3 bases and J 5 bases, with 10 bases left between them. Germline V gene data show CDR1 as MNHEY and CDR2 as SMNVEV (reference sequence). There are 13 residues in the CDR3. The CDR3 sequence: CASSFRVWETQYF. For the CDR3, the DNA is TGTGCCAGCAGTTTTCGGGTTTGGGAGACCCAGTACTTC.

This chain uses TRBV7-8 with TRBJ2-3, with TRBD2 matching over 7 bases. Germline loops: CDR1 SGHVS, CDR2 FQNEAQ. The V segment lost 2 bases and the J segment 2 bases; nucleotides outside the gene matches: 7. The CDR3 covers 16 residues. In DNA, the CDR3 is TGTGCCAGCAGCTTACTCGTGGGAGGGATCACAGATACGCAGTATTTT. The encoded protein is CASSLLVGGITDTQYF.

Comments on this clone: A junction boundary mismatches the germline segment, possibly from a read error. The CDR3 region has the DNA TGTACCTGGAGTGTAGGCGGGACAGACTACGAGCAGTACTTC. It is translated as CTWSVGGTDYEQYF. The V and J genes are TRBV30 and TRBJ2-7; tentative D call: TRBD1 (7 bases). CDR1 is GTSNPN and CDR2 is SVGIG in the germline V gene (reference sequence). This CDR3 comprises 14 residues.